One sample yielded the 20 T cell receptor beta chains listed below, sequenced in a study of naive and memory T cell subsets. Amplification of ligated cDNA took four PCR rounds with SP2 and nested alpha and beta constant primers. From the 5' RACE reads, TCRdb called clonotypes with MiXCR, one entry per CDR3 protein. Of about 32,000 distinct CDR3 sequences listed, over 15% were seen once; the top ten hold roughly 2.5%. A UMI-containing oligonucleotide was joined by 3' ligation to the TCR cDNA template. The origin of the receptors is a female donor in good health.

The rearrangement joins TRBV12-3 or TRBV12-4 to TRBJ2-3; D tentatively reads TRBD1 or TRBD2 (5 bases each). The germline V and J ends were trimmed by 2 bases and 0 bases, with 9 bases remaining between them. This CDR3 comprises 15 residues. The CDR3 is CASSLMGVSTDTQYF. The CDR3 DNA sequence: TGTGCCAGCAGTTTAATGGGGGTGAGCACAGATACGCAGTATTTT.

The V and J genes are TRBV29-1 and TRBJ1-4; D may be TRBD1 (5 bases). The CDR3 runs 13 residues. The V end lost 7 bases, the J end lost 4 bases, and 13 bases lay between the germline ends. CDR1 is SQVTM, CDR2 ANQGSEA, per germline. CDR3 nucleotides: TGCAGCGCCGGGGCTGGGGGTAATGAAAAACTGTTTTTT. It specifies CSAGAGGNEKLFF.

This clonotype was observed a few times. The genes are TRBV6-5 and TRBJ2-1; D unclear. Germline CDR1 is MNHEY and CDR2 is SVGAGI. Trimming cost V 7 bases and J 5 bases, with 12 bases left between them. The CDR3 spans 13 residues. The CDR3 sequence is CASTKAAHNEQFF. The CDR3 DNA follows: TGTGCCAGCACCAAGGCTGCCCACAATGAGCAGTTCTTC.

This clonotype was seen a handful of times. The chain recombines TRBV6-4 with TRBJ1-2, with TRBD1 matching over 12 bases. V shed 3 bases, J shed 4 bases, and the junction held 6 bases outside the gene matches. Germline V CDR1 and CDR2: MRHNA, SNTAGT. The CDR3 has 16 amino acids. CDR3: CASSESGTGGSYGYTF. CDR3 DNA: TGTGCCAGCAGTGAGTCCGGGACAGGGGGCAGCTATGGCTACACCTTC.

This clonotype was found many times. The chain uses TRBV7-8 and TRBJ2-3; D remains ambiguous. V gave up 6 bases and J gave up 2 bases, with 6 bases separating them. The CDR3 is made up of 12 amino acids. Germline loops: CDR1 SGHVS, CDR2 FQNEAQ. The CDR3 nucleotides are TGTGCCAGCAGTGAGGTCACAGATACGCAGTATTTT. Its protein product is CASSEVTDTQYF.

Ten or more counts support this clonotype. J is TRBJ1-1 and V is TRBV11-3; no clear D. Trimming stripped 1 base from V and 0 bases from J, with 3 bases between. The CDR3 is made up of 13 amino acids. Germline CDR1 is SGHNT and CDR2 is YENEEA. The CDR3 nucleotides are TGTGCCAGCAGCTTAGCAATGAACACTGAAGCTTTCTTT. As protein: CASSLAMNTEAFF.

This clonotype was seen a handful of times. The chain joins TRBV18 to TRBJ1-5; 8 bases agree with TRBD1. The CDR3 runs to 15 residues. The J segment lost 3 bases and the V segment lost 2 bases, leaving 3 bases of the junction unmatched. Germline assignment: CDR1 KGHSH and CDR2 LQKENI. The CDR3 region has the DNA TGTGCCAGCTCACCAGGGGACAGGAACAATCAGCCCCAGCATTTT. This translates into CASSPGDRNNQPQHF. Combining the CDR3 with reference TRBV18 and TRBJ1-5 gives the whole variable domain NAGVMQNPRHLVRRRGQEARLRCSPMKGHSHVYWYRQLPEEGLKFMVYLQKENIIDESGMPKERFSAEFPKEGPSILRIQQVVRGDSAAYFCASSPGDRNNQPQHFGDGTRLSIL.

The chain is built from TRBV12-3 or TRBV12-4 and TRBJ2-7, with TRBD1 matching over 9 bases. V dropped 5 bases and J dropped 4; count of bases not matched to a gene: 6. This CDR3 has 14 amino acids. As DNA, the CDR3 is TGTGCCAGCAGTAAGGACAGGGGAGTGTACGAGCAGTACTTC. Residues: CASSKDRGVYEQYF.

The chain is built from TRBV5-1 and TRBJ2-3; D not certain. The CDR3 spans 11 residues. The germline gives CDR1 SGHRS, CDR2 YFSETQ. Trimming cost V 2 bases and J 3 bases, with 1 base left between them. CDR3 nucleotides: TGCGCCAGCAGCTTAACAGATACGCAGTATTTT. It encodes CASSLTDTQYF.

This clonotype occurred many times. CDR3 amino acids: CSARDLGTGRRDEAFF. CDR3 bases: TGCAGTGCTAGAGATCTTGGGACAGGGAGGAGGGATGAAGCTTTCTTT. The chain uses TRBV20-1 and TRBJ1-1; the match to TRBD1 covers 9 bases. V lost 0 bases and J lost 7; bases outside the gene matches: 12. The CDR3 consists of 16 residues. CDR1 and CDR2 from the germline V gene are DFQATT and SNEGSKA (reference sequence).

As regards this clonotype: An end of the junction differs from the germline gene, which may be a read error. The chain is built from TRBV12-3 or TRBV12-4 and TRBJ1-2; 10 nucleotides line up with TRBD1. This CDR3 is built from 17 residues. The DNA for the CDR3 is TGTGCCAGCAGTCTTGGACAGGGGGTTGGCGGAGACTATGGCTACAACTTC. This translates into CASSLGQGVGGDYGYNF.

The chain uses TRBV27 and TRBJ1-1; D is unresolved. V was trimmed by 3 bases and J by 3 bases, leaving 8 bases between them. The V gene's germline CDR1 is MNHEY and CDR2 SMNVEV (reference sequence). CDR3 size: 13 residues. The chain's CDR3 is CASSLTRDTEAFF. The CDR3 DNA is TGTGCCAGCAGTTTGACCCGAGACACTGAAGCTTTCTTT.

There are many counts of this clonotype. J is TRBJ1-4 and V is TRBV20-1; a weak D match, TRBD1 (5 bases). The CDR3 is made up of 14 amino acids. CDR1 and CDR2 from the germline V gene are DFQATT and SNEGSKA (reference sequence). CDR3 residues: CSVGTPGANEKLFF. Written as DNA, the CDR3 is TGCAGCGTGGGGACTCCAGGTGCTAATGAAAAACTGTTTTTT.

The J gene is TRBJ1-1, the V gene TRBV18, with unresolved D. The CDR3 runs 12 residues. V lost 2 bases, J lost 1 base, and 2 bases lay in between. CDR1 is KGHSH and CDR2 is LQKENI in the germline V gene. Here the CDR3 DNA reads TGTGCCAGCTCACCAGAGAACACTGAAGCTTTCTTT. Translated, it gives CASSPENTEAFF.

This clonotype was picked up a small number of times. In DNA, the CDR3 is TGTGCCAGCAGAGGACAGGAGCCCTATGGCTACACCTTC. Encoded protein: CASRGQEPYGYTF. The rearrangement uses TRBV6-5 and TRBJ1-2; 7 bases are a match to TRBD1. Trimming at V came to 6 bases and at J to 4 bases, leaving 5 bases not matched to a gene. The CDR3 consists of 13 residues. Germline V gene data show CDR1 as MNHEY and CDR2 as SVGAGI.

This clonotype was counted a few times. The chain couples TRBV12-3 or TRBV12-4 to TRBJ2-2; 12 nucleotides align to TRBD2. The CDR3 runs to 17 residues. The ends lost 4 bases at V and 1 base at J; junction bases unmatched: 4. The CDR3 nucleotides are TGTGCCAGCAGTTCCTCGGGACTAGCGGGGAACACCGGGGAGCTGTTTTTT. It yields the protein CASSSSGLAGNTGELFF.

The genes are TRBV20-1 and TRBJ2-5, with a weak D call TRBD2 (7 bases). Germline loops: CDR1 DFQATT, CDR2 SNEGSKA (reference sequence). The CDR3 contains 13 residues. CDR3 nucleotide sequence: TGCAGCCGCGGAGGGGGGGCCGGGAAGACCCAGTACTTC. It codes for CSRGGGAGKTQYF.

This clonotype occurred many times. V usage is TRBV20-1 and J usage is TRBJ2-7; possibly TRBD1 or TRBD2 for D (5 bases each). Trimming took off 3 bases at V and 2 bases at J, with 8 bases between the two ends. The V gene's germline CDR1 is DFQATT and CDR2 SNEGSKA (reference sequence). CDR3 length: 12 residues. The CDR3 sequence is CSASGAAYEQYF. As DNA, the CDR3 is TGCAGTGCTAGCGGGGCCGCCTACGAGCAGTACTTC.

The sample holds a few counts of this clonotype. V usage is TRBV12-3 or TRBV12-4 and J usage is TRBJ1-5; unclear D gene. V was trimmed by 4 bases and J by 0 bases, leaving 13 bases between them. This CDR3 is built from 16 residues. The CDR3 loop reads CASSSASPYSNQPQHF. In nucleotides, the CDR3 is TGTGCCAGCAGTTCCGCTTCCCCTTATAGCAATCAGCCCCAGCATTTT.

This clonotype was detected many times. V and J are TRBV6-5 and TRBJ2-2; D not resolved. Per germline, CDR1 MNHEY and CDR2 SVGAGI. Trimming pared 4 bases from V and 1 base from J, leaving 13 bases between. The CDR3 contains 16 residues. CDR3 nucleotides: TGTGCCAGCAGTTCCCTCCTGTATGGGAACACCGGGGAGCTGTTTTTT. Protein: CASSSLLYGNTGELFF.